The 20 T cell receptor beta chains listed next were all sequenced from one sample in a study of shared clonotypes between healthy human individuals. Some clones are missing from TCRdb's copy, which holds only in-frame ones; the method was immunoSEQ multiplex PCR. The repertoire consists of some 2,000,000 clones, with around 95% occurring once and the leading ten covering roughly 0.13%. The sequencing sample was made of naive CD4+ T cells sorted from blood. This sample's subset: CD45RA+ positively selected. These receptors came from a young man in good health.

The chain couples TRBV30 to TRBJ1-2; no definite D call. The CDR3 spans 11 residues. Trimming pared 8 bases from V and 4 bases from J, leaving 11 bases between. CDR1 and CDR2 from the germline V gene are GTSNPN and SVGIG (reference sequence). This CDR3 is CAHARGYGYTF. The CDR3 DNA reads as TGTGCCCATGCCCGGGGCTATGGCTACACCTTC.

This clone was counted a single time. The DNA for the CDR3 is TGCGCCAGCAGCACAGGGGAGGGAGGGATCAGCCGGCAGCATTTT. Encoded protein: CASSTGEGGISRQHF. The V gene is TRBV5-1, the J gene TRBJ1-5; 7 bases agree with TRBD1. Per germline, CDR1 SGHRS and CDR2 YFSETQ. There are 15 residues in the CDR3. J gave up 13 bases and V 4 bases, and 17 bases lay outside the gene matches.

This chain uses TRBV6-5 with TRBJ2-6, with D perhaps matching TRBD1 (5 bases). The CDR3 spans 15 residues. Germline-derived CDR1 and CDR2 are MNHEY and SVGAGI. With 5 bases removed from V and 4 bases from J, the gap between germline ends came to 12 bases. The CDR3 region is CASSGRVQGANVLTF. Written as DNA, the CDR3 is TGTGCCAGCAGTGGCAGGGTTCAAGGGGCCAACGTCCTGACTTTC.

The rearrangement joins TRBV29-1 to TRBJ1-2; no clear D. Germline V gene data show CDR1 as SQVTM and CDR2 as ANQGSEA. The length of the CDR3 is 11 residues. V lost 3 bases, J lost 5 bases, and 7 bases lay in between. CDR3 nucleotides: TGCAGCGTTGACAGCCAGTATGGCTACACCTTC. Translating gives CSVDSQYGYTF.

The rearrangement links TRBV5-1 to TRBJ2-7, with 12 positions matching TRBD2. The germline V gene encodes CDR1 SGHRS and CDR2 YFSETQ. V gave up 3 bases and J gave up 5 bases; unmatched junction bases: 3. CDR3 length: 14 residues. CDR3 in DNA: TGCGCCAGCAGCTCCCTAGCGGGAGGGGACGAGCAGTACTTC. The encoded protein is CASSSLAGGDEQYF.

The chain joins TRBV11-2 to TRBJ1-1; unclear D gene. The length of the CDR3 is 14 residues. The germline gives CDR1 SGHAT, CDR2 FQNNGV. V was shortened by 4 bases and J by 3 bases, with 12 bases between the two germline ends. CDR3 region: CASSSSFSDTEAFF. The CDR3 nucleotides read TGTGCCAGCAGCTCCAGCTTTTCGGACACTGAAGCTTTCTTT.

Notes on this clone: The sample has other DNA sequences that encode this CDR3 too. The chain combines TRBV2 with TRBJ2-1; TRBD2 aligns across 10 bases. The CDR3 sequence is 14 residues long. Germline V gives CDR1 SNHLY, CDR2 FYNNEI. With 3 bases clipped from V and 6 bases from J, the junction kept 2 bases outside the gene matches. The DNA of the CDR3 is TGTGCCAGCAGTGAGGAGCGGGAGGGCAATGAGCAGTTCTTC. This sequence encodes CASSEEREGNEQFF.

The gene calls are TRBV5-4 and TRBJ2-5, with D unresolved. The V end was cut by 3 bases, the J end by 1 base, with 16 bases between. Per the germline V gene, CDR1 is SGHNT and CDR2 is YYREEE (reference sequence). The CDR3 sequence is 16 residues long. The CDR3 sequence: CASSSLGSDPQETQYF. In DNA, the CDR3 is TGTGCCAGCAGCTCGCTCGGGTCAGATCCCCAAGAGACCCAGTACTTC.

The V and J genes are TRBV5-1 and TRBJ1-3; D is ambiguous. CDR1 is SGHRS, CDR2 YFSETQ, per germline. V was shortened by 2 bases and J by 1 base, with 4 bases between the two germline ends. The CDR3 is made up of 13 amino acids. The chain's CDR3 is CASSFQSGNTIYF. In DNA, the CDR3 is TGCGCCAGCAGCTTTCAGTCTGGAAACACCATATATTTT.

The J gene is TRBJ1-2, the V gene TRBV6-1; D is unclear. Trimming stripped 4 bases from V and 4 bases from J, with 13 bases between. The CDR3 runs to 14 residues. From germline, CDR1 is MNHNS and CDR2 SASEGT. Here the CDR3 DNA reads TGTGCCAGCAGTGGCCCCTTTAAATTCTATGGCTACACCTTC. It codes for CASSGPFKFYGYTF.

Points on this clone: Within the sample, other DNA sequences also encode this same CDR3. The rearrangement links TRBV7-2 to TRBJ1-5; 7 bases are shared with TRBD1. This CDR3 has 14 amino acids. Germline assignment: CDR1 SGHTA and CDR2 FQGNSA. V shed 5 bases, J shed 2 bases, and the junction held 3 bases outside the gene matches. In nucleotides, the CDR3 is TGTGCCAGCAGCGGTACAGGGGGCAATCAGCCCCAGCATTTT. This translates into CASSGTGGNQPQHF. Drawing the rest from reference TRBV7-2 and TRBJ1-5, the complete variable domain is GAGVSQSPSNKVTEKGKDVELRCDPISGHTALYWYRQSLGQGLEFLIYFQGNSAPDKSGLPSDRFSAERTGGSVSTLTIQRTQQEDSAVYLCASSGTGGNQPQHFGDGTRLSIL.

The chain combines TRBV6-6 with TRBJ2-7; possible D gene TRBD1, 6 bases. This CDR3 is 15 amino acids long. V was cut by 0 bases and J by 2 bases, with 11 bases left in between. Germline-derived CDR1 and CDR2 are MNHNY and SVGAGI (reference sequence). The CDR3 nucleotides read TGTGCCAGCAGTTACTCCGATCAGGGGACCTACGAGCAGTACTTC. Translated: CASSYSDQGTYEQYF.

The rearrangement uses TRBV6-5 and TRBJ1-2, with D possibly being TRBD1 (5 bases). CDR1 is MNHEY and CDR2 is SVGAGI in the germline V gene. This CDR3 has 13 residues. V dropped 6 bases and J dropped 1 base, with 9 bases sitting between them. The CDR3 bases are TGTGCCAGCAGGCAGGGAGGTAACTATGGCTACACCTTC. Residues: CASRQGGNYGYTF.

The CDR3 DNA is TGTGCCAGCAGGGATCAGGGGTCTCCTGAAGCTTTCTTT. As protein: CASRDQGSPEAFF. The genes are TRBV6-1 and TRBJ1-1; TRBD1 is a possible D gene (6 bases). Germline assignment: CDR1 MNHNS and CDR2 SASEGT. This CDR3 comprises 13 residues. V was clipped by 6 bases and J by 6 bases, with 14 bases between them.

In its sample, this clone was seen once. This sequence joins TRBV5-1 and TRBJ1-5; D may be TRBD1 (5 bases). V dropped 3 bases and J dropped 0 bases, with 19 bases sitting between them. Germline V CDR1 and CDR2: SGHRS, YFSETQ. This CDR3 spans 18 amino acids. This CDR3 is CASSSLPGPEDSNQPQHF. In DNA form, the CDR3 reads TGCGCCAGCAGCTCCCTGCCGGGGCCGGAGGATAGCAATCAGCCCCAGCATTTT.

The rearrangement uses TRBV10-1 and TRBJ1-2, with TRBD1 matching over 7 bases. Per germline, CDR1 WNHNN and CDR2 SYGVQD (reference sequence). Trimming removed 6 bases from V and 6 bases from J; junction bases left unmatched: 16. This CDR3 has 16 residues. The CDR3 DNA follows: TGCGCCAGCAGCCACGCTCGACAGGGAGTAGTACATGGCTACACCTTC. It codes for CASSHARQGVVHGYTF.

The sample holds one count of this clone. The V and J genes are TRBV25-1 and TRBJ1-6, with a tentative D call TRBD1 (6 bases). Germline V gene sequence: CDR1 MGHDK, CDR2 SYGVNS. The CDR3 loop spans 15 amino acids. The germline V and J ends were trimmed by 3 bases and 7 bases, with 13 bases remaining between them. CDR3 in DNA: TGTGCCAGCAGTGAGCCAGGGGTAGGGAATTCACCCCTCCACTTT. Its translation: CASSEPGVGNSPLHF.

The rearrangement joins TRBV11-2 to TRBJ2-3; 7 bases line up with TRBD1. J was trimmed by 3 bases and V by 5 bases; bases with no gene match: 8. This CDR3 is 15 amino acids long. Germline V gene lookup returns CDR1 SGHAT and CDR2 FQNNGV. The CDR3 DNA reads TGTGCCAGCAGCGTGGGACAGCGGACAACAGATACGCAGTATTTT. Amino acids: CASSVGQRTTDTQYF.

Comment on this clone: Distinct nucleotide sequences in the sample also encode this CDR3. V usage is TRBV6-1 and J usage is TRBJ1-2; TRBD1 might be the D (6 bases). Germline assignment: CDR1 MNHNS and CDR2 SASEGT. Between the trimmed V and J ends, which lost 1 base and 4 bases, there was a span of 10 bases. This CDR3 comprises 14 residues. The CDR3 sequence: CASSEGGRTYGYTF. CDR3 in DNA: TGTGCCAGCAGTGAAGGGGGGCGGACCTATGGCTACACCTTC.

The chain uses TRBV9 and TRBJ2-5; 7 positions match TRBD2. V was clipped by 0 bases and J by 5 bases; unmatched bases: 10. The CDR3 runs to 16 residues. Germline V gives CDR1 SGDLS, CDR2 YYNGEE. The CDR3 sequence is CASSVAGGTVHETQYF. CDR3 DNA: TGTGCCAGCAGCGTAGCCGGGGGGACCGTTCATGAGACCCAGTACTTC.